This is a list of T cell receptor beta chains from one sample in a study of metastatic and nonmetastatic thyroid tumors. From the PCR reads, TCRdb re-called clones with MiXCR. The repertoire consists of about 15,000 clones, with 20% to 30% occurring once and the leading ten covering approximately 10%. The sample taken for sequencing was blood. The source of these receptors is a male donor with papillary thyroid cancer or a benign thyroid nodule (not recorded which). Some clones in this sample may be carry-over from other donors' samples. CDR3s include the opening cysteine and the closing phenylalanine or tryptophan. The order of the fields is clone size, J gene, V gene, CDR3 length, D gene, CDR3 protein, CDR3 DNA. D genes are given only for firm matches. The size field is filled for only some rows; it gives once, few, many or a size class.

clone_size: many; j_call: TRBJ2-5; v_call: TRBV29-1; cdr3_length: 14; d_call: -; cdr3_aa: CSVAVGSDGETQYF; cdr3_nt: TGCAGCGTGGCGGTCGGCTCAGACGGGGAGACCCAGTACTTC
clone_size: few; j_call: TRBJ2-7; v_call: TRBV6-1; cdr3_length: 16; d_call: TRBD2; cdr3_aa: CASSVKTRDYSREQYF; cdr3_nt: TGTGCCAGCAGCGTGAAGACCCGGGACTACTCGAGAGAGCAGTACTTC
clone_size: -; j_call: TRBJ2-7; v_call: TRBV20-1; cdr3_length: 13; d_call: TRBD1; cdr3_aa: CSVTGTVSYEQYF; cdr3_nt: TGCAGTGTTACCGGGACAGTTTCCTACGAGCAGTACTTC
clone_size: few; j_call: TRBJ2-7; v_call: TRBV7-8; cdr3_length: 11; d_call: -; cdr3_aa: CASSLCREVYF; cdr3_nt: TGTGCCAGCAGCTTGTGCCGAGAGGTGTACTTC
clone_size: -; j_call: TRBJ2-1; v_call: TRBV11-3; cdr3_length: 12; d_call: -; cdr3_aa: CASSLGPNEQFF; cdr3_nt: TGTGCCAGCAGCCTGGGCCCCAATGAGCAGTTCTTC
clone_size: -; j_call: TRBJ1-1; v_call: TRBV20-1; cdr3_length: 14; d_call: TRBD1; cdr3_aa: CSAKDRVGKTEAFF; cdr3_nt: TGCAGTGCAAAGGACAGGGTGGGTAAGACTGAAGCTTTCTTT
clone_size: many; j_call: TRBJ1-2; v_call: TRBV14; cdr3_length: 15; d_call: TRBD1; cdr3_aa: CASSQDRQGRWGYTF; cdr3_nt: TGTGCCAGCAGCCAAGATCGACAGGGGCGCTGGGGCTACACCTTC
clone_size: few; j_call: TRBJ2-3; v_call: TRBV6-1; cdr3_length: 13; d_call: -; cdr3_aa: CASGGSIPYEQYF; cdr3_nt: TGTGCCAGCGGGGGTAGCATACCCTACGAGCAGTATTTT
clone_size: many; j_call: TRBJ1-1; v_call: TRBV2; cdr3_length: 13; d_call: -; cdr3_aa: CASKKELNTEAFF; cdr3_nt: TGTGCCAGCAAAAAAGAGTTAAACACTGAAGCTTTCTTT
clone_size: many; j_call: TRBJ2-7; v_call: TRBV7-9; cdr3_length: 12; d_call: TRBD1; cdr3_aa: CASSLTGDEQYF; cdr3_nt: TGTGCCAGCAGCTTGACAGGGGACGAGCAGTACTTC
clone_size: medium-sized; j_call: TRBJ1-4; v_call: TRBV20-1; cdr3_length: 14; d_call: -; cdr3_aa: CSASFGSTNEKLFF; cdr3_nt: TGCAGTGCCTCCTTTGGGTCGACTAATGAAAAACTGTTTTTT
clone_size: many; j_call: TRBJ2-1; v_call: TRBV4-1; cdr3_length: 16; d_call: -; cdr3_aa: CASSLPKGGRFDEQFF; cdr3_nt: TGCGCCAGCAGCCTCCCGAAGGGGGGTCGGTTCGATGAGCAGTTCTTC
clone_size: many; j_call: TRBJ1-2; v_call: TRBV6-1; cdr3_length: 14; d_call: -; cdr3_aa: CASSGGTYNYGYTF; cdr3_nt: TGTGCCAGCAGTGGGGGCACCTATAACTATGGCTACACCTTC
clone_size: many; j_call: TRBJ2-5; v_call: TRBV11-3; cdr3_length: 16; d_call: TRBD2; cdr3_aa: CASSSYSGRVLETQYF; cdr3_nt: TGTGCCAGCAGCTCATATAGCGGGAGGGTATTAGAGACCCAGTACTTC
clone_size: many; j_call: TRBJ2-2; v_call: TRBV7-6; cdr3_length: 16; d_call: -; cdr3_aa: CASSIATAQPTGELFF; cdr3_nt: TGTGCCAGCAGCATAGCCACTGCCCAGCCCACCGGGGAGCTGTTTTTT
clone_size: many; j_call: TRBJ1-1; v_call: TRBV29-1; cdr3_length: 12; d_call: -; cdr3_aa: CSVQDGNTEAFF; cdr3_nt: TGCAGCGTTCAGGATGGGAACACTGAAGCTTTCTTT
clone_size: many; j_call: TRBJ2-5; v_call: TRBV6-5; cdr3_length: 16; d_call: -; cdr3_aa: CASSYSRGGGQETQYF; cdr3_nt: TGTGCCAGCAGTTACTCGAGGGGAGGGGGGCAAGAGACCCAGTACTTC